The 32 T cell receptor beta chains below all came from one sample that was sequenced in a study of blood T cell repertoires in COVID-19. The method was immunoSEQ multiplex PCR; TCRdb's version includes in-frame clones alone and lacks a portion of them. This table has fewer than 350,000 clones, about 87% appearing once. What was sequenced was peripheral blood. The receptors were sampled from a woman aged 45-60 years who had recovered from COVID-19.

This rearrangement joins TRBV19 to TRBJ2-1; 12 nucleotides align to TRBD2. The CDR3 spans 16 residues. The germline gives CDR1 LNHDA, CDR2 SQIVND (reference sequence). V lost 4 bases and J lost 8; bases outside the gene matches: 9. CDR3 in amino acids: CASSNALAGGQHEQFF. As DNA, the CDR3 is TGTGCCAGTAGTAATGCCCTAGCGGGGGGGCAGCATGAGCAGTTCTTC.

The genes are TRBV9 and TRBJ2-2, with unresolved D. The CDR3 has 15 residues. V was pared by 0 bases and J by 0 bases, with 6 bases between. Germline V gives CDR1 SGDLS, CDR2 YYNGEE. In DNA, the CDR3 is TGTGCCAGCAGCGTAGGGCACGCGAACACCGGGGAGCTGTTTTTT. It codes for CASSVGHANTGELFF.

The genes are TRBV3-1 (or the pseudogene TRBV3-2) and TRBJ1-1; D gene ambiguous. In germline, CDR1 is LGHDT, CDR2 YNNKEL (reference sequence). The CDR3 extends over 13 amino acids. The V gene lost 1 base and the J gene lost 5 bases, with 8 bases spanning the gap. This chain's CDR3 is CASSQGLGTEAFF. The CDR3 nucleotides read TGTGCCAGCAGCCAAGGACTCGGAACTGAAGCTTTCTTT.

J is TRBJ2-3 and V is TRBV27; TRBD1 agrees at 7 bases. Trimming took 5 bases from V and 3 from J; bases not matched to a gene: 11. Germline V gene data show CDR1 as MNHEY and CDR2 as SMNVEV (reference sequence). The CDR3 is 16 amino acids. The CDR3 loop is CASSPRQGLNTDTQYF. CDR3 DNA sequence: TGTGCCAGCAGTCCCCGACAGGGCTTAAATACAGATACGCAGTATTTT.

V gene TRBV30 combines with J gene TRBJ1-1; no clear D. CDR3 length: 15 residues. The germline V gene encodes CDR1 GTSNPN and CDR2 SVGIG (reference sequence). The V end was cut by 0 bases, the J end by 4 bases, with 15 bases between. The CDR3 DNA reads as TGTGCCTGGAGTGTAAAGGCAGGTGCAGTCACTGAAGCTTTCTTT. The encoded protein is CAWSVKAGAVTEAFF.

The rearrangement uses TRBV18 and TRBJ1-2; D is unclear. Per germline, CDR1 KGHSH and CDR2 LQKENI. V lost 3 bases and J lost 5, with 13 bases in between. There are 14 residues in the CDR3. The CDR3 region is CASSPFGREYGYTF. Here the CDR3 DNA reads TGTGCCAGCTCACCTTTCGGACGGGAATATGGCTACACCTTC.

V is TRBV5-1 and J is TRBJ1-1; 12 positions agree with TRBD1. V trimming: 3 bases; J trimming: 2 bases; junction bases outside the gene matches: 5. CDR1 is SGHRS and CDR2 is YFSETQ in the germline V gene. This CDR3 region has 16 residues. The CDR3 here is CASSWGTGGSNTEAFF. The CDR3 DNA follows: TGCGCCAGCAGCTGGGGGACAGGGGGCAGTAACACTGAAGCTTTCTTT.

The chain links TRBV5-1 to TRBJ2-1; 7 nucleotides align to TRBD2. The CDR3 consists of 15 residues. Trimming removed 7 bases from V and 4 bases from J; junction bases left unmatched: 11. The germline gives CDR1 SGHRS, CDR2 YFSETQ. The CDR3 loop is CASSDSGAVYNEQFF. CDR3 sequence (DNA): TGCGCCAGCTCAGACAGCGGGGCCGTATACAATGAGCAGTTCTTC.

The V gene is TRBV7-7, the J gene TRBJ2-7, with 7 positions matching TRBD2. This CDR3 has 12 amino acids. Germline V gene data show CDR1 as SSHAT and CDR2 as FNYEAQ (reference sequence). The CDR3 sequence is CALLGEGGEQYF. The DNA for the CDR3 is TGTGCACTTCTTGGGGAGGGAGGCGAGCAGTACTTC.

The rearrangement uses TRBV5-6 and TRBJ2-3; TRBD2 matches 10 bases. Trimming at V came to 9 bases and at J to 4 bases, leaving 5 bases not matched to a gene. Germline loops: CDR1 SGHDT, CDR2 YYEEEE. CDR3 length: 13 residues. CDR3 sequence reads: CATSGGAADTQYF. As DNA, the CDR3 is TGTGCCACAAGCGGGGGGGCTGCAGATACGCAGTATTTT.

V is TRBV7-9 and J is TRBJ1-2; D possibly corresponds to TRBD1 (5 bases). Trimming took 5 bases from V and 8 from J, leaving 12 bases between them. This CDR3 comprises 12 residues. Per germline, CDR1 SEHNR and CDR2 FQNEAQ (reference sequence). Here the CDR3 reads CASSQEGYGYTF. The DNA of the CDR3 is TGTGCCAGCAGCCAGGAGGGGTACGGCTACACCTTC.

The V gene is TRBV27, the J gene TRBJ2-7; 9 nucleotides align to TRBD2. CDR3 length equals 17 residues. V gave up 7 bases and J gave up 3 bases; unmatched junction bases: 16. Germline V gene data show CDR1 as MNHEY and CDR2 as SMNVEV (reference sequence). The chain's CDR3 is CASTRSPASGDRYEQYF. DNA for the CDR3: TGTGCCAGCACCAGATCACCGGCTAGCGGGGATCGCTACGAGCAGTACTTC.

The chain uses TRBV7-2 and TRBJ2-3, with 10 bases matching TRBD2. V shed 1 base and J 4 bases; nucleotides not matched to a gene: 8. Germline loops: CDR1 SGHTA, CDR2 FQGNSA. The CDR3 consists of 17 residues. The CDR3 sequence is CASSLVASGRGSDTQYF. In DNA, the CDR3 is TGTGCCAGCAGCTTAGTAGCTAGCGGGAGAGGCTCAGATACGCAGTATTTT.

This rearrangement joins TRBV28 to TRBJ1-1; D is ambiguous. Germline V gene data show CDR1 as MDHEN and CDR2 as SYDVKM. This CDR3 is 11 amino acids long. Trimming shortened V by 7 bases and J by 10 bases, and 13 bases separated the two germline ends. The CDR3 nucleotides read TGTGCCAGCATCCTATACGATAGAGCTTTCTTT. Residues: CASILYDRAFF.

In regard to this clone: This specimen includes other DNA sequences encoding the same CDR3. This chain joins TRBV9 and TRBJ2-3; D is possibly TRBD2 (6 bases). There are 14 residues in the CDR3. Germline V gene data show CDR1 as SGDLS and CDR2 as YYNGEE. V was pared by 2 bases and J by 2 bases, with 9 bases between. CDR3 sequence: CASSVAGTTDTQYF. In DNA, the CDR3 is TGTGCCAGCAGCGTCGCGGGAACCACAGATACGCAGTATTTT. Filled out from reference TRBV9 and TRBJ2-3, the complete variable domain reads DSGVTQTPKHLITATGQRVTLRCSPRSGDLSVYWYQQSLDQGLQFLIQYYNGEERAKGNILERFSAQQFPDLHSELNLSSLELGDSALYFCASSVAGTTDTQYFGPGTRLTVL.

This sequence joins TRBV2 and TRBJ2-7, with 8 bases identical to TRBD1. The J segment lost 11 bases and the V segment lost 6 bases, leaving 6 bases of the junction unmatched. The germline V gene encodes CDR1 SNHLY and CDR2 FYNNEI. This CDR3 comprises 11 residues. The CDR3 coding sequence is TGTGCCAGCAGCCGACAGGGGATCGAGTACTTC. As protein: CASSRQGIEYF.

Only one count was recorded for this clone. The CDR3 region has the DNA TGTGCCAGCAGTTTAGGGCCTGTGGGAGAGACCCAGTACTTC. It encodes CASSLGPVGETQYF. The chain has TRBV27 and TRBJ2-5, with no clear D. CDR3 size: 14 residues. V was pared by 2 bases and J by 4 bases, with 11 bases between. The germline CDR1 and CDR2 sequences are MNHEY and SMNVEV (reference sequence).

The rearrangement links TRBV5-5 to TRBJ2-5; the match to TRBD2 covers 7 bases. This CDR3 is built from 15 residues. The junction had 8 bases not matched to a gene; V was cut back by 4 bases and J by 2 bases. Germline V CDR1 and CDR2: SGHKS, YYEKEE (reference sequence). For the CDR3, the DNA is TGTGCCAGCAGCCCACAAGCGGGAAATCAAGAGACCCAGTACTTC. Encoded protein: CASSPQAGNQETQYF.

The rearrangement links TRBV6-2 or TRBV6-3 to TRBJ2-3, with D perhaps matching TRBD1 (5 bases). The CDR3 is 11 amino acids. The germline V gene encodes CDR1 MNHEY and CDR2 SVGEGT. Trimming removed 6 bases from V and 6 bases from J, with 7 bases in between. The CDR3 sequence is CASSSGDTQYF. The CDR3 DNA reads TGTGCCAGCAGCTCAGGGGATACGCAGTATTTT.

V is TRBV13 and J is TRBJ1-6; D is perhaps TRBD1 (6 bases). Per the germline V gene, CDR1 is PRHDT and CDR2 is FYEKMQ (reference sequence). This CDR3 is 16 amino acids long. V was cut by 5 bases and J by 12 bases, with 23 bases left in between. The DNA of the CDR3 is TGTGCCAGCAGCACGAGACAGGTCCGGGGTAGGGGACCCCTCCACTTT. As protein: CASSTRQVRGRGPLHF.

This clone was counted a few times. The chain uses TRBV5-3 and TRBJ2-1; 13 nucleotides agree with TRBD2. TRBV5-3 belongs to the ORF category, with a function that is uncertain. V trimming: 0 bases; J trimming: 8 bases; junction bases outside the gene matches: 5. This CDR3 is 16 amino acids long. The CDR3 sequence: CARSLGTSGSKDEQFF. CDR3 DNA: TGTGCCAGAAGCTTGGGGACTAGCGGGAGTAAAGATGAGCAGTTCTTC.

This sequence joins TRBV9 and TRBJ2-2, with D hard to call. The CDR3 has 16 residues. CDR1 is SGDLS, CDR2 YYNGEE, per germline. Trimming took 0 bases from V and 0 from J, leaving 9 bases between them. CDR3 sequence reads: CASSVDGFPNTGELFF. DNA for the CDR3: TGTGCCAGCAGCGTAGATGGCTTTCCGAACACCGGGGAGCTGTTTTTT. Supplemented by reference TRBV9 and TRBJ2-2, the full variable domain reads DSGVTQTPKHLITATGQRVTLRCSPRSGDLSVYWYQQSLDQGLQFLIQYYNGEERAKGNILERFSAQQFPDLHSELNLSSLELGDSALYFCASSVDGFPNTGELFFGEGSRLTVL.

The V call is TRBV12-3 or TRBV12-4, the J call TRBJ2-1, with D unclear. Trimming took off 3 bases at V and 8 bases at J, with 11 bases between the two ends. The CDR3 runs 13 residues. The CDR3 protein is CASSLLRKDEQFF. The CDR3 DNA follows: TGTGCCAGCAGTTTGCTTAGAAAAGATGAGCAGTTCTTC.

The J gene is TRBJ2-2, the V gene TRBV30; D may be TRBD1 (6 bases). CDR1 is GTSNPN, CDR2 SVGIG, per germline (reference sequence). The V gene lost 0 bases and the J gene lost 0 bases, with 8 bases spanning the gap. The CDR3 runs 15 residues. The CDR3 DNA reads as TGTGCCTGGAGTGTCGGGACACCGAACACCGGGGAGCTGTTTTTT. This encodes CAWSVGTPNTGELFF.

This clone is a singleton in its sample. The chain uses TRBV6-5 and TRBJ1-1; 7 positions match TRBD1. The CDR3 runs to 15 residues. The germline V gene has CDR1 MNHEY and CDR2 SVGAGI. The ends lost 6 bases at V and 6 bases at J; junction bases unmatched: 13. The CDR3 here is CASRGTDARTPEAFF. CDR3 bases: TGTGCCAGCAGGGGGACAGACGCTCGTACACCTGAAGCTTTCTTT.

J is TRBJ2-1 and V is TRBV10-3; 8 nucleotides match TRBD2. With 6 bases clipped from V and 8 bases from J, the junction kept 9 bases outside the gene matches. This CDR3 spans 14 amino acids. The germline CDR1 and CDR2 sequences are ENHRY and SYGVKD. The CDR3 region has the DNA TGTGCCATCAGCGGGGGGGCGACGACGGATGAGCAGTTCTTC. The encoded protein is CAISGGATTDEQFF.

Of note for this clone: This sequence may be a read error, since a much larger clone differs from it by one base. This chain connects TRBV12-3 or TRBV12-4 to TRBJ2-5, with 7 bases identical to TRBD1. The CDR3 extends over 13 amino acids. Losses at the gene ends were 5 bases for V and 2 bases for J; bases not matched to a gene: 2. CDR3 protein: CASSQGQQETQYF. CDR3 nucleotide sequence: TGTGCCAGCAGTCAGGGACAGCAAGAGACCCAGTACTTC.

This clone was seen a few times. The chain couples TRBV5-5 to TRBJ1-3, with D unclear. Germline V CDR1 and CDR2: SGHKS, YYEKEE (reference sequence). The CDR3 has 17 residues. V was shortened by 4 bases and J by 0 bases, with 17 bases between the two germline ends. The DNA for the CDR3 is TGTGCCAGCAGCCACTTAGGAGCGGATAGCTCTGGAAACACCATATATTTT. Residues: CASSHLGADSSGNTIYF.

This rearrangement joins TRBV6-2 or TRBV6-3 to TRBJ2-7; possible D gene TRBD2, 5 bases. The CDR3 is 15 residues long. Germline assignment: CDR1 MNHEY and CDR2 SVGEGT. V shed 2 bases and J shed 0 bases, with 11 bases lying between them. CDR3 residues: CASSYGGADSYEQYF. The CDR3 DNA is TGTGCCAGCAGTTACGGCGGAGCGGACTCCTACGAGCAGTACTTC.

The rearrangement joins TRBV30 to TRBJ1-5; perhaps TRBD1 as D (5 bases). Trimming removed 2 bases at V and 7 bases at J, with 9 bases between. CDR3 length: 12 residues. Germline CDR1 GTSNPN, CDR2 SVGIG (reference sequence). CDR3 coding DNA: TGTGCCTGGAGTCCAGGGCGACAGCCCCAGCATTTT. Amino acid sequence: CAWSPGRQPQHF.

The chain employs TRBV5-1 and TRBJ2-3, with 15 bases fitting TRBD2. CDR3 length equals 16 residues. Germline V gene data show CDR1 as SGHRS and CDR2 as YFSETQ. The V segment lost 4 bases and the J segment 3 bases; nucleotides outside the gene matches: 3. CDR3 nucleotide sequence: TGCGCCAGCAGCCCCGGGACTAGCGGGAGGACAGATACGCAGTATTTT. Translated: CASSPGTSGRTDTQYF.

The V and J genes are TRBV6-2 or TRBV6-3 and TRBJ1-1, with unresolved D. The CDR3 has 15 amino acids. Trimming pared 4 bases from V and 0 bases from J, leaving 12 bases between. The germline gives CDR1 MNHEY, CDR2 SVGEGT. CDR3 region: CASSFRGLMNTEAFF. DNA for the CDR3: TGTGCCAGCAGTTTCCGAGGACTCATGAACACTGAAGCTTTCTTT.